This TCR beta chain was documented in a study of control samples from healthy donors and cancer patients. This CDR3 contains 13 residues. The germline CDR1 and CDR2 sequences are MNHEY and SMNVEV (reference sequence). V was clipped by 8 bases and J by 8 bases; unmatched bases: 9. Profiling relied on immunoSEQ multiplex PCR, and the TCRdb table lists in-frame clones only, not all of them. The sample records under 80,000 clones, over 90% being singletons. Sequencing was performed on blood. The receptor was isolated from a woman aged 30 to 39 in good health. J is TRBJ1-5 and V is TRBV27, with 7 bases identical to TRBD1. CDR3 loop: CASGITGAEPQHF. The CDR3 bases are TGTGCCAGCGGGATTACAGGGGCAGAGCCCCAGCATTTT.